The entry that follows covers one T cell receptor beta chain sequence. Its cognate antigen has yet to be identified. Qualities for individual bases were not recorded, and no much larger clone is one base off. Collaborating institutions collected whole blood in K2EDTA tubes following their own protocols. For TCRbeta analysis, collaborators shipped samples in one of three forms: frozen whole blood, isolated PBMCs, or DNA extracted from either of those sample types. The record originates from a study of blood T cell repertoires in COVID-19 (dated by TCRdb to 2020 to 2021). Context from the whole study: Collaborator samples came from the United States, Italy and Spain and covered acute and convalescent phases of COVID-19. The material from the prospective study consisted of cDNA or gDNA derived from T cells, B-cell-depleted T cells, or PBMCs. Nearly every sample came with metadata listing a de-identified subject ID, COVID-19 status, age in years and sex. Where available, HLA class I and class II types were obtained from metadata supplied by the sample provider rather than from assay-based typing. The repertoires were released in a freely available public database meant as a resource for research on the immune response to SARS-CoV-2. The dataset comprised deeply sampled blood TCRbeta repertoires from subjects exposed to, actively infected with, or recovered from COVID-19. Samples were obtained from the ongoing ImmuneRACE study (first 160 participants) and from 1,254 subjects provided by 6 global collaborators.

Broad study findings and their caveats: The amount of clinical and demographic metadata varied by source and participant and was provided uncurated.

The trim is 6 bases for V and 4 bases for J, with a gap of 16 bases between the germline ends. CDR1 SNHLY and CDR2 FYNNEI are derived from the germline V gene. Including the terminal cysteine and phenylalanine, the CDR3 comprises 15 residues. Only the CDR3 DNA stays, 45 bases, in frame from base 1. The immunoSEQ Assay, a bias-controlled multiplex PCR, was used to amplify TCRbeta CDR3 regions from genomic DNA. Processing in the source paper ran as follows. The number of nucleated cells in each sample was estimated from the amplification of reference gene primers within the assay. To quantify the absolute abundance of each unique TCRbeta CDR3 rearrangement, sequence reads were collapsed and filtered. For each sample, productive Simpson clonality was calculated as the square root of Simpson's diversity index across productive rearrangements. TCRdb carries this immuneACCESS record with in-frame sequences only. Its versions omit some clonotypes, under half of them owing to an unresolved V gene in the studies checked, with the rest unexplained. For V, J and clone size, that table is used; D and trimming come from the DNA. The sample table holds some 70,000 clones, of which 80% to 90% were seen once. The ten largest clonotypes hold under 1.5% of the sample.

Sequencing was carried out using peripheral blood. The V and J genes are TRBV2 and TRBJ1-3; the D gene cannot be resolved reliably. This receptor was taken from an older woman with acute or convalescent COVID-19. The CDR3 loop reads CASSTDSLGGNTIYF. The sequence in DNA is TGTGCCAGCAGCACGGACTCCTTAGGAGGAAACACCATATATTTT.